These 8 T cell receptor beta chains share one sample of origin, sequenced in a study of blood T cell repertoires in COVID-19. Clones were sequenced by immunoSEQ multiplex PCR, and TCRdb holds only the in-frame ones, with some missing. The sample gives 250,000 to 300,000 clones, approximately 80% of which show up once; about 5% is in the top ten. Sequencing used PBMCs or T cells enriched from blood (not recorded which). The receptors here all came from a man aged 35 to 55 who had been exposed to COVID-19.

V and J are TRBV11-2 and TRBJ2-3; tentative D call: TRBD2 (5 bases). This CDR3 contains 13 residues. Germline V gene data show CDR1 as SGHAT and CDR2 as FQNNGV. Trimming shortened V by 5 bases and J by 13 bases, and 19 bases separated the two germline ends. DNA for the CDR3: TGTGCCAGCAGCCCCTTGCGGGCCAGTCTAGAGTATTTT. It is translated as CASSPLRASLEYF.

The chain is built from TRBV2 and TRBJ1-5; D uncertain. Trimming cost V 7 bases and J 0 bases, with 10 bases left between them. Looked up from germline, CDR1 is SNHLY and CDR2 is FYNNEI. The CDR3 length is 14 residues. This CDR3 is CASTSDYSNQPQHF. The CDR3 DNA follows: TGTGCCAGCACCTCAGACTATAGCAATCAGCCCCAGCATTTT.

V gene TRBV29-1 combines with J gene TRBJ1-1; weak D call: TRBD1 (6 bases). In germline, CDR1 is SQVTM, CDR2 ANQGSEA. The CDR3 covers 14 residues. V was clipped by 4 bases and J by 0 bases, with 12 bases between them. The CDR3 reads CSVGVGQMNTEAFF. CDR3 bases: TGCAGCGTTGGGGTAGGACAGATGAACACTGAAGCTTTCTTT.

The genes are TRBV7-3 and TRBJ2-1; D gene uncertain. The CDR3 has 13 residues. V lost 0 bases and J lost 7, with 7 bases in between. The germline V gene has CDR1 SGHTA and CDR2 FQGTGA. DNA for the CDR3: TGTGCCAGCAGCTTAACAGCGCTGAATGAGCAGTTCTTC. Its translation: CASSLTALNEQFF.

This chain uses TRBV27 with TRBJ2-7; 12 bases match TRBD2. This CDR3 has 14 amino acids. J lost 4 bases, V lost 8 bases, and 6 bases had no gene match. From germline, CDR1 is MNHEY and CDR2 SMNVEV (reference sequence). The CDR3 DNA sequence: TGTGCCAGCGGCGACCTAGCGGGAGGGTACGAGCAGTACTTC. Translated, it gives CASGDLAGGYEQYF.

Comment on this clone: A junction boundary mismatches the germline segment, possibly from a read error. The CDR3 DNA reads as TGTGCCAGTAATGCAGGAGGGGCCACCTGGGAGCTGTTTTTT. Amino acids: CASNAGGATWELFF. The chain is built from TRBV19 and TRBJ2-2; D is possibly TRBD2 (6 bases). Per germline, CDR1 LNHDA and CDR2 SQIVND (reference sequence). This CDR3 is 14 amino acids long.

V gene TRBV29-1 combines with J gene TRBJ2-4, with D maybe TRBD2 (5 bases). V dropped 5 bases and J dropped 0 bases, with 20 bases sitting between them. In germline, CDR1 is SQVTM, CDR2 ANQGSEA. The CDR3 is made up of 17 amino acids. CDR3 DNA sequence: TGCAGCGTTCTTATCGGGGTCAGCCCTCTAGCCAAAAACATTCAGTACTTC. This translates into CSVLIGVSPLAKNIQYF.

CDR3: CSVESLGQGPFF. The CDR3 DNA is TGCAGCGTTGAGAGTTTGGGACAGGGGCCGTTCTTC. The rearrangement joins TRBV29-1 to TRBJ2-1; 10 positions match TRBD1. The V and J ends lost 3 bases and 15 bases, in that order; junction bases with no gene match: 8. CDR1 is SQVTM, CDR2 ANQGSEA, per germline. This CDR3 has 12 amino acids.